One T cell receptor beta chain is described in this entry. This sample was taken from a study of blood T cell repertoires in COVID-19. Turning to the study itself: Sites in the United States, Italy and Spain provided acute and convalescent COVID-19 samples.

Assay used: immunoSEQ multiplex PCR; TCRdb lists only in-frame clones, some missing. The profile shows fewer than 250,000 clones, around 90% of them singletons. Germline-derived CDR1 and CDR2 are LGHDT and YNNKEL (reference sequence). The CDR3 runs to 13 residues. Trimming shortened V by 0 bases and J by 6 bases, and 6 bases separated the two germline ends. The chain carries TRBV3-1 (or the pseudogene TRBV3-2) and TRBJ1-5; D is ambiguous. The receptor comes from a young woman who had recovered from COVID-19. Specimen: PBMCs or T cells enriched from blood (not recorded which). CDR3 sequence reads: CASSQDRVQPQHF. In DNA form, the CDR3 reads TGTGCCAGCAGCCAAGATCGAGTTCAGCCCCAGCATTTT.